The 8 T cell receptor beta chains below all came from one sample that was sequenced in a study of cytomegalovirus exposure and HLA in healthy donors. The PCR was carried out with 60 Vbeta primers and 13 Jbeta primers. Some clones are missing from TCRdb's copy, which holds only in-frame ones; the method was immunoSEQ multiplex PCR. The sample records more than 80,000 clones, less than 80% being singletons. Sequencing was performed on PBMCs. The receptor source for this set is a man between 60 and 75 years old in good health and CMV-seronegative.

On this clone: Other DNA sequences within the sample encode an identical CDR3. This rearrangement joins TRBV6-1 to TRBJ1-1; unclear D gene. The germline V and J ends were trimmed by 2 bases and 5 bases, with 9 bases remaining between them. This CDR3 spans 13 amino acids. CDR1 and CDR2 (germline): MNHNS, SASEGT. The DNA of the CDR3 is TGTGCCAGCAGTGAACAAGGGAGTACTGAAGCTTTCTTT. Its translation: CASSEQGSTEAFF.

The J gene is TRBJ2-7, the V gene TRBV19; TRBD2 is a possible D gene (5 bases). V was pared by 8 bases and J by 1 base, with 9 bases between. The CDR3 consists of 12 residues. Germline CDR1 reads LNHDA; CDR2 reads SQIVND (reference sequence). DNA for the CDR3: TGTGCCAGTCAAGGGAGATCCTACGAGCAGTACTTC. Translation gives CASQGRSYEQYF.

J is TRBJ2-2 and V is TRBV7-6; 11 bases are a match to TRBD2. Germline CDR1 is SGHVS and CDR2 is FNYEAQ. CDR3 length: 16 amino acids. Trimming removed 4 bases from V and 0 bases from J; junction bases left unmatched: 1. The CDR3 coding sequence is TGTGCCAGCAGCTCGACTAGCGGGGCGAACACCGGGGAGCTGTTTTTT. Amino acid sequence: CASSSTSGANTGELFF.

The chain couples TRBV7-9 to TRBJ2-5; D possibly corresponds to TRBD1 (5 bases). The CDR3 is 14 amino acids. CDR1 is SEHNR, CDR2 FQNEAQ, per germline (reference sequence). The V and J ends lost 1 base and 4 bases respectively, with 10 bases between them. CDR3 amino acids: CASSLVAQGETQYF. The DNA for the CDR3 is TGTGCCAGCAGCTTAGTTGCCCAGGGAGAGACCCAGTACTTC.

This clone turned up a few times. The rearrangement uses TRBV7-9 and TRBJ1-2, with D hard to call. Germline-derived CDR1 and CDR2 are SEHNR and FQNEAQ (reference sequence). V was clipped by 4 bases and J by 3 bases, with 12 bases between them. This CDR3 spans 14 amino acids. The CDR3, as DNA: TGTGCCAGCAGCTCTAGCCCGGGTGACTATGGCTACACCTTC. Encoded protein: CASSSSPGDYGYTF. The full variable domain, with the rest looked up from reference TRBV7-9 and TRBJ1-2, is DTGVSQNPRHKITKRGQNVTFRCDPISEHNRLYWYRQTLGQGPEFLTYFQNEAQLEKSRLLSDRFSAERPKGSFSTLEIQRTEQGDSAMYLCASSSSPGDYGYTFGSGTRLTVV.

This rearrangement joins TRBV20-1 to TRBJ1-2; 10 bases fit TRBD1. Germline V gene lookup returns CDR1 DFQATT and CDR2 SNEGSKA (reference sequence). The CDR3 sequence is 11 residues long. CDR3: CRRDRGPGYTF. CDR3 coding DNA: TGCAGAAGAGACAGGGGGCCGGGCTACACCTTC.

The chain employs TRBV9 and TRBJ1-6, with D unclear. This CDR3 contains 16 residues. The V and J ends lost 0 bases and 0 bases respectively, with 7 bases between them. Germline-derived CDR1 and CDR2 are SGDLS and YYNGEE. CDR3 loop: CASSVGTSSYNSPLHF. DNA for the CDR3: TGTGCCAGCAGCGTAGGTACCAGCTCCTATAATTCACCCCTCCACTTT. The full variable domain, with the rest looked up from reference TRBV9 and TRBJ1-6, is DSGVTQTPKHLITATGQRVTLRCSPRSGDLSVYWYQQSLDQGLQFLIQYYNGEERAKGNILERFSAQQFPDLHSELNLSSLELGDSALYFCASSVGTSSYNSPLHFGNGTRLTVT.

The chain links TRBV2 to TRBJ1-1, with D unclear. V gave up 8 bases and J gave up 6 bases, with 10 bases separating them. Germline CDR1 and CDR2: SNHLY and FYNNEI. CDR3 length: 11 amino acids. For the CDR3, the DNA is TGTGCCAGCCTAATAGCACCTGAAGCTTTCTTT. Protein: CASLIAPEAFF.